This T cell receptor beta chain was sequenced during a study of T cell responses to AZD1222 COVID-19 vaccine. General study findings and limits: Spike-specific TCR depth and breadth grew after two AZD1222 doses.

Points on this clone: Its antigen is still unknown.

The CDR3 is made up of 15 amino acids. Trimming pared 7 bases from V and 0 bases from J, leaving 16 bases between. Germline CDR1 reads SGHAT; CDR2 reads FQNNGV. Clones were read by immunoSEQ multiplex PCR, and TCRdb kept only the in-frame ones, dropping some. The sample records some 120,000 clones, roughly 87% being singletons. This sequence joins TRBV11-2 and TRBJ2-7; tentative D call: TRBD2 (5 bases). The sequence came from an adult in good health. Source: peripheral blood, taken on day 0 of AZD1222 vaccination. CDR3 amino acids: CASTSRTLSSYEQYF. The CDR3 bases are TGTGCCAGCACCTCACGGACTTTGAGCTCCTACGAGCAGTACTTC.